These T cell receptor beta chains were read from a single sample in a study of blood T cell repertoires in COVID-19. Profiled with immunoSEQ multiplex PCR; TCRdb holds only in-frame clones, not every one. The repertoire includes about 59,000 clones, around 85% of them detected once, and more than 9.5% sits in the top ten. Material for sequencing was peripheral blood. Receptor source: a human donor in a cohort sampled during active COVID-19. Each CDR3 is given without its conserved first and last residue.

J	V	CDR3
TRBJ2-1	TRBV11-2	ASSARVEAQF
TRBJ2-5	TRBV27	ASSAGEVVQETQY
TRBJ1-1	TRBV12-5	ASGPSYGGSTEAF
TRBJ2-2	TRBV28	ASSLEALAGEGTGELF
TRBJ2-3	TRBV18	ASRGQGTDTQY
TRBJ2-1	TRBV6-5	ASSYSRVEQF
TRBJ2-5	TRBV10-1	ASSAGLAGRQETQY
TRBJ2-3	TRBV29-1	SVDRAWQGDTDTQY
TRBJ2-5	TRBV12-3/TRBV12-4	ASTGTRQETQY
TRBJ2-3	TRBV27	ASRQNRPSTDTQY
TRBJ2-3	TRBV6-5	ASSYRDSKDTQY
TRBJ2-1	TRBV14	ASSRQGYNEQF
TRBJ2-7	TRBV18	ASSLGQGVPYEQY
TRBJ2-7	TRBV29-1	SVKTSGSSYEQY
TRBJ2-2	TRBV2	ASSGRTGGNTGELF
TRBJ2-7	TRBV6-6	ASEGTGDNEQY
TRBJ2-7	TRBV5-1	ASSSTGQAIREQY
TRBJ1-5	TRBV6-2/TRBV6-3	ASSYQAGSNQPQH